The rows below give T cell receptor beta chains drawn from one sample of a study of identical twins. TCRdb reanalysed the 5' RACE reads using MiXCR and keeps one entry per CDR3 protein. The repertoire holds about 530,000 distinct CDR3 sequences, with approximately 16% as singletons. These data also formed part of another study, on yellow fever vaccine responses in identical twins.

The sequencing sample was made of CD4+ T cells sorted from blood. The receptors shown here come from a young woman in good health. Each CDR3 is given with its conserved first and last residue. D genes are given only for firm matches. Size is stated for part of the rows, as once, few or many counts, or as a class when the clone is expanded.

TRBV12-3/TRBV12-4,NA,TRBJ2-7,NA,CASSPNGGNEQYF,TGTGCCAGCAGCCCCAATGGGGGAAACGAGCAGTACTTC
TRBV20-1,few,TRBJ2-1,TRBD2,CSARAGTTPTVEQFF,TGCAGTGCTAGAGCCGGGACTACACCCACCGTTGAGCAGTTCTTC
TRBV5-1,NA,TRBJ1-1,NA,CASSGVSGGTEAFF,TGCGCCAGCAGCGGGGTCAGCGGGGGCACTGAAGCTTTCTTT
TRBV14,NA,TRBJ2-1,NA,CASSRLNNEQFF,TGTGCCAGCAGCCGACTAAACAATGAGCAGTTCTTC
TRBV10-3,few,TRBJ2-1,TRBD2,CAISERGLAGSNEQFF,TGTGCCATCAGTGAGCGGGGCCTAGCGGGTTCCAATGAGCAGTTCTTC
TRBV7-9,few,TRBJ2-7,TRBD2,CASSPGRIGREEQYF,TGTGCCAGCAGCCCCGGGAGGATAGGGAGGGAGGAGCAGTACTTC
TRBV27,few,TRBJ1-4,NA,CASSLNYRYNEKLFF,TGTGCCAGCAGTCTAAACTACAGATACAATGAAAAACTGTTTTTT
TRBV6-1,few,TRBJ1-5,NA,CASSPRQDPSNQPQHF,TGTGCCAGCAGCCCAAGACAGGATCCCTCCAATCAGCCCCAGCATTTT
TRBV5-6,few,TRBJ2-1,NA,CASSYGHYNEQFF,TGTGCCAGCAGCTACGGACACTACAATGAGCAGTTCTTC
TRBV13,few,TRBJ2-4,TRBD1,CASSKTGTGENIQYF,TGTGCCAGCAGCAAAACCGGGACAGGGGAAAACATTCAGTACTTC
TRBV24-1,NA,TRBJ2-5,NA,CATSDMRRDSRETQYF,TGTGCCACCAGTGATATGCGGCGGGACAGCCGGGAGACCCAGTACTTC
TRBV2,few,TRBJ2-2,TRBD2,CASSFKPGLVVGELFF,TGTGCCAGCAGTTTTAAACCGGGACTAGTTGTCGGGGAGCTGTTTTTT
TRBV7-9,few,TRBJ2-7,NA,CASSGSGGTYEQYF,TGTGCCAGCTCCGGTTCTGGGGGTACGTACGAGCAGTACTTC
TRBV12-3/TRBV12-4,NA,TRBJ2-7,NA,CASSLLAPYEQYF,TGTGCCAGCAGTTTGCTAGCGCCGTACGAGCAGTACTTC
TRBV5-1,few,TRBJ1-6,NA,CASSTDSHHNSPLHF,TGCGCCAGCAGCACGGACAGTCACCATAATTCACCCCTCCACTTT
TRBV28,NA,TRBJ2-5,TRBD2,CASRVAGVGQETQYF,TGTGCCAGCAGGGTAGCGGGAGTGGGGCAAGAGACCCAGTACTTC
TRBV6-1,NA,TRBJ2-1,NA,CASSNPARPGSSYNEQFF,TGTGCCAGCAGTAATCCGGCCCGGCCCGGAAGCTCCTACAATGAGCAGTTCTTC
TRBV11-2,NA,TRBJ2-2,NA,CASSARVTGELFF,TGTGCCAGCAGCGCCAGGGTCACCGGGGAGCTGTTTTTT
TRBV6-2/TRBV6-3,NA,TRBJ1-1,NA,CASSYEMRVTEAFF,TGTGCCAGCAGTTACGAGATGCGGGTGACTGAAGCTTTCTTT
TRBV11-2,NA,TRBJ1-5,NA,CASSLVSGGNQPQHF,TGTGCCAGCAGCTTAGTTTCCGGCGGGAATCAGCCCCAGCATTTT
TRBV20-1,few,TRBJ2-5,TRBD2,CSAKKGTRASDQYF,TGCAGTGCCAAAAAGGGGACTAGGGCGTCGGACCAGTACTTC
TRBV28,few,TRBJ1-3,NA,CASSLTGNSGNTIYF,TGTGCCAGCAGTTTGACGGGGAACTCTGGAAACACCATATATTTT
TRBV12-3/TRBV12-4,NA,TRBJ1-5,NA,CASSLRGSQPRHF,TGTGCCAGCAGTTTGAGGGGGTCTCAGCCCCGGCATTTT
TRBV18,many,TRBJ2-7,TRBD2,CASSPPGLAVYEQYF,TGTGCCAGCTCACCACCTGGACTAGCGGTGTACGAGCAGTACTTC
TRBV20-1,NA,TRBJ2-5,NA,CSAGRWETQYF,TGCAGTGCTGGACGATGGGAGACCCAGTACTTC
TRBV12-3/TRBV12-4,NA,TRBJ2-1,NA,CASNPGGGTGGRVQFF,TGTGCCAGCAACCCAGGGGGGGGTACAGGGGGAAGGGTGCAGTTCTTC
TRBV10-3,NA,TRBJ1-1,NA,CANRPDLNTEAFF,TGTGCCAACAGGCCAGATTTGAACACTGAAGCTTTCTTT
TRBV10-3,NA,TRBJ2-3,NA,CAISAQVNTDTQYF,TGTGCCATCAGTGCCCAGGTGAACACAGATACGCAGTATTTT
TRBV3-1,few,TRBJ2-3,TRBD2,CASSQDWSGGYTDTQYF,TGTGCCAGCAGCCAAGATTGGAGCGGGGGATACACAGATACGCAGTATTTT
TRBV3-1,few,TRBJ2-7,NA,CASSQDKDQAVAYEQYF,TGTGCCAGCAGCCAAGATAAAGATCAAGCTGTGGCGTACGAGCAGTACTTC
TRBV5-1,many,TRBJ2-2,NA,CASSLDYTGELFF,TGCGCCAGCAGCCTGGATTACACCGGGGAGCTGTTTTTT
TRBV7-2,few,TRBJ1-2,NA,CASSSRTVYGYTF,TGTGCCAGCAGCTCCCGGACGGTATATGGCTACACCTTC
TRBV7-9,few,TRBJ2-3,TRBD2,CASSLVALAGGSDTQYF,TGTGCCAGCAGCTTAGTTGCACTAGCGGGAGGTTCAGATACGCAGTATTTT
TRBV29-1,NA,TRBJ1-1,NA,CSVRTEMNTEAFF,TGCAGCGTTCGGACAGAGATGAACACTGAAGCTTTCTTT
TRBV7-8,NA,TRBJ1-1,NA,CASSLWEAEAFF,TGTGCCAGCAGCTTATGGGAGGCTGAAGCTTTCTTT
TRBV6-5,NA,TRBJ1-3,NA,CASSYSGGAGNTIYF,TGTGCCAGCAGTTACTCGGGGGGGGCTGGAAACACCATATATTTT
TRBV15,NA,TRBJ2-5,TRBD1,CATSRVGTEKETQYF,TGTGCCACCAGCAGAGTGGGGACAGAAAAAGAGACCCAGTACTTC
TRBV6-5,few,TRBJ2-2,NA,CASSYSVRGFGTGELFF,TGTGCCAGCAGTTACTCGGTCAGGGGATTCGGCACCGGGGAGCTGTTTTTT
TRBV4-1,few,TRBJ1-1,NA,CASSQQPAFF,TGCGCCAGCAGCCAGCAGCCAGCTTTCTTT
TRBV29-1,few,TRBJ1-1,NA,CSVVGERTANTEAFF,TGCAGCGTTGTGGGCGAGAGGACAGCCAACACTGAAGCTTTCTTT
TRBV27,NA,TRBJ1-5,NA,CASSSFPTGHQPQHF,TGTGCCAGCAGTTCCTTTCCGACAGGCCATCAGCCCCAGCATTTT
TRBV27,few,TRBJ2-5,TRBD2,CARGGVQETQYF,TGTGCCAGGGGGGGGGTGCAAGAGACCCAGTACTTC
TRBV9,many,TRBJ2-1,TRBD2,CASSPIAGGGNEQFF,TGTGCCAGCAGCCCCATAGCGGGGGGCGGCAATGAGCAGTTCTTC
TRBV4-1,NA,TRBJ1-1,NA,CASSQVGYRTLNTEAFF,TGCGCCAGCAGCCAAGTCGGTTATAGGACGTTGAACACTGAAGCTTTCTTT
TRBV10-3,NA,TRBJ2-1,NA,CAISESVTLGGANEQFF,TGTGCCATCAGTGAGTCGGTTACATTGGGGGGGGCGAATGAGCAGTTCTTC
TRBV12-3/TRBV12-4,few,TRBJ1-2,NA,CASSFPSNYGYTF,TGTGCCAGCAGTTTTCCCAGTAACTATGGCTACACCTTC
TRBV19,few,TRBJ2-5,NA,CASSRGLRETQYF,TGTGCCAGTAGCCGTGGACTACGGGAGACCCAGTACTTC
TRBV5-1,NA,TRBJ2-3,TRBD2,CASSLLLAGGPSTDTQYF,TGCGCCAGCAGCCTCTTACTAGCGGGAGGGCCGAGCACAGATACGCAGTATTTT
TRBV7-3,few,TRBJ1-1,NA,CASRYGGNTEAFF,TGTGCCAGCAGATATGGGGGGAACACTGAAGCTTTCTTT